These 12 T cell receptor beta chains were all obtained from the same sample, sequenced in a study of T cells after yellow fever vaccination. TCRdb re-analysed the 5' RACE reads in MiXCR, keeping a single row per CDR3 protein. The sample contains around 350,000 distinct CDR3 sequences, roughly 10% of which appear only once. The source material was PBMCs, sampled on the day of the first yellow fever vaccination. Every receptor here comes from a man younger than 35 who received the YFV17D yellow fever vaccine.

In its sample, this clonotype was seen a few times. V gene TRBV7-2 combines with J gene TRBJ2-5; 7 positions match TRBD2. Unmatched junction bases numbered 11, after V lost 3 bases and J lost 10 bases. CDR3 length equals 14 residues. Germline values: CDR1 SGHTA, CDR2 FQGNSA. The CDR3 sequence: CASSLGFGGRDQYF. Written as DNA, the CDR3 is TGTGCCAGCAGCTTGGGCTTTGGGGGGAGGGACCAGTACTTC.

The chain employs TRBV19 and TRBJ1-2; TRBD1 might be the D (5 bases). Germline CDR1 reads LNHDA; CDR2 reads SQIVND (reference sequence). The V gene lost 5 bases and the J gene lost 6 bases, with 16 bases spanning the gap. This CDR3 has 14 residues. CDR3 nucleotide sequence: TGTGCCAGTAGTCCCCCCCTCCTAGGGGATGGCTACACCTTC. The encoded protein is CASSPPLLGDGYTF. The complete variable domain, with remaining parts taken from reference TRBV19 and TRBJ1-2, reads DGGITQSPKYLFRKEGQNVTLSCEQNLNHDAMYWYRQDPGQGLRLIYYSQIVNDFQKGDIAEGYSVSREKKESFPLTVTSAQKNPTAFYLCASSPPLLGDGYTFGSGTRLTVV.

This clonotype was seen a handful of times. The chain joins TRBV12-3 or TRBV12-4 to TRBJ2-7; 11 bases align to TRBD1. The CDR3 totals 14 residues. V gave up 8 bases and J gave up 4 bases; unmatched junction bases: 7. Here the CDR3 DNA reads TGTGCCAGCGCCGCGGGACAGGGGGGATACGAGCAGTACTTC. Protein: CASAAGQGGYEQYF.

This clonotype has ten or more counts. Its ends do not fully match the called genes, so a read error is possible. The rearrangement uses TRBV7-7 and TRBJ2-5; 9 positions agree with TRBD1. Germline V CDR1 and CDR2: SSHAT, FNYEAQ (reference sequence). The CDR3 runs to 15 residues. The CDR3 here is CASSSGTGWYETQYF. The CDR3 coding sequence is TGTGCTAGCAGCTCCGGGACAGGGTGGTACGAGACCCAGTACTTC.

This rearrangement joins TRBV12-3 or TRBV12-4 to TRBJ2-1, with D possibly TRBD1 on 7 matching bases. V was clipped by 6 bases and J by 4 bases, with 19 bases between them. The CDR3 consists of 16 residues. As DNA, the CDR3 is TGTGCCAGCAGCGCTTCAGGGGGGCGGTGGTACAATGAGCAGTTCTTC. Amino acid sequence: CASSASGGRWYNEQFF.

This clonotype was seen a handful of times. The V and J genes are TRBV6-5 and TRBJ2-5, with TRBD2 matching over 8 bases. The CDR3 sequence is 15 residues long. Germline-derived CDR1 and CDR2 are MNHEY and SVGAGI. Trimming at V came to 0 bases and at J to 5 bases, leaving 5 bases not matched to a gene. The CDR3 spells CASSYSRGAGETQYF. Here the CDR3 DNA reads TGTGCCAGCAGTTACTCGCGGGGGGCCGGGGAGACCCAGTACTTC.

This clonotype was counted a few times. The rearrangement joins TRBV20-1 to TRBJ2-3; the D call may be TRBD1 or TRBD2 (6 bases each). Germline lookup yields CDR1 DFQATT and CDR2 SNEGSKA (reference sequence). The CDR3 consists of 14 residues. V lost 3 bases to trimming and J lost 7 bases, with 17 bases between them. The CDR3 DNA follows: TGCAGTGCTAGCGGGGGCGGTCGCACGAATACGCAGTATTTT. This sequence encodes CSASGGGRTNTQYF.

This clonotype was detected only a few times. This chain uses TRBV5-6 with TRBJ2-5; 7 nucleotides match TRBD1. The CDR3 totals 14 residues. Germline-derived CDR1 and CDR2 are SGHDT and YYEEEE. Germline trimming cut 4 bases from V and 0 bases from J; bases unmatched to any gene: 3. The CDR3 DNA reads as TGTGCCAGCAGCAGGACAGGTAACCAAGAGACCCAGTACTTC. It is translated as CASSRTGNQETQYF.

V is TRBV27 and J is TRBJ2-5; D may correspond to TRBD1 or TRBD2 (6 bases each). V gave up 2 bases and J gave up 2 bases, with 9 bases separating them. Germline V lookup: CDR1 MNHEY, CDR2 SMNVEV (reference sequence). The CDR3 is made up of 14 amino acids. This CDR3 reads CASSLQGRQETQYF. The CDR3 DNA reads as TGTGCCAGCAGTTTACAGGGGAGGCAAGAGACCCAGTACTTC.

This clonotype came up a few times. This chain connects TRBV5-1 to TRBJ2-1; the match to TRBD1 covers 9 bases. V shed 4 bases and J 9 bases; nucleotides not matched to a gene: 8. This CDR3 region has 14 residues. Germline V gene sequence: CDR1 SGHRS, CDR2 YFSETQ. The CDR3 loop reads CASSLRDRDTEQFF. In nucleotides, the CDR3 is TGCGCCAGCAGCCTGAGGGACAGGGACACTGAGCAGTTCTTC.

To note about this clonotype: Its ends do not fully match the called genes, so a read error is possible. CDR3 coding DNA: TGCGCCAGCAGCCATCGGGCGTGGGGGGACACAGATATGCAGTATTTT. Amino acids: CASSHRAWGDTDMQYF. The genes are TRBV5-1 and TRBJ2-3; D may match TRBD1 or TRBD2 (6 bases each). This CDR3 comprises 16 residues. Germline CDR1 reads SGHRS; CDR2 reads YFSETQ. The full variable domain, rest sourced from reference TRBV5-1 and TRBJ2-3, is KAGVTQTPRYLIKTRGQQVTLSCSPISGHRSVSWYQQTPGQGLQFLFEYFSETQRNKGNFPGRFSGRQFSNSRSEMNVSTLELGDSALYLCASSHRAWGDTDMQYFGPGTRLTVL.

This clonotype was picked up many times. The J gene is TRBJ2-5, the V gene TRBV7-2; 7 bases are shared with TRBD1. The trim removed 6 bases at V and 4 bases at J, leaving 5 bases unmatched. The CDR3 covers 13 residues. Germline loops: CDR1 SGHTA, CDR2 FQGNSA. This chain's CDR3 is CASRKGQAETQYF. The CDR3 DNA reads TGTGCCAGCAGGAAAGGACAGGCAGAGACCCAGTACTTC.